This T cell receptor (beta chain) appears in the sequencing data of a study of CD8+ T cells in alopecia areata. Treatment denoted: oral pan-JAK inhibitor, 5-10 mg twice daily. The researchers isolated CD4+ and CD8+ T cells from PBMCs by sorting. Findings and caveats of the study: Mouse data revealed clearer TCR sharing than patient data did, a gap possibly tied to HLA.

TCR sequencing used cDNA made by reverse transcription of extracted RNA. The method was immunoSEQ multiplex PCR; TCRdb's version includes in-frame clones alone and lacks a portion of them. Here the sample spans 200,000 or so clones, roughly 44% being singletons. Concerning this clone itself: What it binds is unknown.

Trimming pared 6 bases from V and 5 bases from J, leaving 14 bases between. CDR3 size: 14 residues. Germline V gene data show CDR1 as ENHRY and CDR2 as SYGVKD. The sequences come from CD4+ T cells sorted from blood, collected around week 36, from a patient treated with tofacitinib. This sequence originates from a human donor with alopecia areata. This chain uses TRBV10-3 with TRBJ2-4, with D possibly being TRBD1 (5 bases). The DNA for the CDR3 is TGTGCCATCAGGTCCGACAGTCCCGAAAACATTCAGTACTTC. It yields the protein CAIRSDSPENIQYF.